Detailed here is one TCR beta chain. The antigen it recognizes is unknown. Base qualities were left out, and no much larger clone turns up one base away. Genomic DNA was extracted from sorted cells for sequencing of the TCRbeta CDR3 region. The immunoSEQ Assay was used to sequence the TCRbeta CDR3 regions. This immuneACCESS table, as held by TCRdb, lists in-frame sequences with V and J called but not all clones. Of the missing ones, under half trace to an unresolved V gene in checked studies; the others have no known cause. For this sample there are 55,000 to 90,000 clones; 80% to 90% appear just once. 0.7% to 1% of the sample comes from the top ten. The trial excluded patients who had a history of autoimmune disease or who were on systemic immunosuppression. Peripheral blood for TCR sequencing was collected from all dose cohorts at baseline, on cycle 4 day 1, and on cycle 7 day 1. The samples were taken from a phase I, first-in-human, multicenter, open-label dose-escalation trial of ivuxolimab. Adults with locally advanced or metastatic melanoma, renal cell carcinoma, hepatocellular carcinoma or head and neck squamous cell carcinoma were enrolled in the trial. Before TCR sequencing, CD4+ T cells and CD8+ T cells from peripheral blood were sorted into separate populations.

This sample was taken from a study of OX40 agonist ivuxolimab in advanced cancers. In terms of the full investigation: Ivuxolimab, which targeted the costimulatory receptor OX40 (CD134), was an agonistic, fully human IgG2 monoclonal antibody. Intravenous ivuxolimab was administered to patients every 2 weeks at six dose levels: 0.01, 0.1, 0.3, 1.5, 3 and 10 mg/kg. Of the roughly 52 patients in dose escalation, 19 had hepatocellular carcinoma, roughly 15 had melanoma, 9 had renal cell carcinoma and 9 had head and neck cancer. In the dose-escalation cohort, approximately 83% of patients were male, and the mean age was around 65 years with a range of roughly 20 to 85. Prior anti-PD-1, anti-PD-L1 or anti-CTLA-4 therapy was permitted, and checkpoint inhibitors had been received by roughly two fifths of dose-escalation patients. Partial responses were achieved by three dose-escalation patients, of whom one had hepatocellular carcinoma and two had cutaneous melanoma. Peripheral TCRbeta sequencing was intended to test whether TCR sequence diversity was altered and clonal T-cell expansion was caused by ivuxolimab. The paper reports the monotherapy dose-escalation portion (N of about 52 patients) of the phase I ivuxolimab trial. Results and caveats for the whole study, not just this receptor: On average, CD8+ T cells showed more expanded clones than CD4+ T cells after ivuxolimab. Low levels of normalized T-cell clonal expansion were also seen in some nonresponding patients. At doses of 0.1 to 3.0 mg/kg, clonal expansion of both CD4+ and CD8+ T cells in blood was seen between baseline and week 6. In the 0.1-3.0 mg/kg groups, partial responders had among the lowest normalized peripheral clonal expansion, particularly in CD8+ T cells. Which antigens the clonally expanded peripheral T cells were specific for was not determined.

Including the terminal cysteine and phenylalanine, the CDR3 comprises 16 residues. Only the CDR3 DNA stays, 48 bases, in frame from base 1. V loses 3 bases, J loses 0 bases, and the germline ends lie 13 bases apart. CDR1 SGHRS and CDR2 YFSETQ are derived from the germline V gene. Material: CD4+ or CD8+ T cells sorted from blood, obtained in a trial of the OX40 agonist ivuxolimab. The TCR sequence derives from an adult with an advanced solid tumor such as melanoma, head and neck, liver or kidney cancer. The receptor chain draws on TRBV5-1 and TRBJ1-3; possibly the D gene is TRBD1, per 6 matching bases. The CDR3 corresponds to CASSYAGAASGNTIYF. In nucleotide form, the sequence is TGCGCCAGCAGCTACGCGGGGGCGGCCTCTGGAAACACCATATATTTT.